The sequence of this T cell receptor beta chain was determined in a study of CD8+CD57+ T cells in acquired aplastic anemia. Study-level information: Sorting CD4+ and CD8+ cells gave DNA averaging approximately 3 ug. Study-level points and caveats: The CD8+ Simpson's diversity of patients and controls was not significantly different.

Genomic DNA templated the TCR beta VDJ and CDR3 profiling. TCRdb used MiXCR to reprocess the reads, holding one entry per CDR3 protein. The repertoire consists of 260,000 or so distinct CDR3 sequences, with more than 45% occurring once and the leading ten covering under 9%. Sequencing involved patients with CD8+CD57+ cell expansion previously shown by flow cytometry. This clonotype was counted many times. Its antigen is as yet unknown. Sequenced sample: sorted CD4+, CD8+, or CD8+CD57+ T cells (not recorded which) from PBMCs. This TCR was sampled from a human donor with aplastic anemia.

The CDR3 sequence is CASSEESGIRNSPLHF. DNA of the CDR3: TGTGCCAGCAGTGAAGAGAGTGGGATAAGAAATTCACCCCTCCACTTT. The chain uses TRBV6-1 and TRBJ1-6; D remains ambiguous. Trimming left V 1 base short and J 7 bases short, with 14 bases between. Looked up from germline, CDR1 is MNHNS and CDR2 is SASEGT. There are 16 residues in the CDR3.